This TCR beta chain was captured in a study of chemoradiotherapy in HPV16-positive cancers. On the study more broadly: Candidate HPV-specific T-cell clones and common TCR motifs came from functional assays in a couple of HPV16-positive patients.

Comment on this clone: Its antigen is currently unknown.

Study-wide points: Non-HPV-specific T cells did not expand in tumors during treatment, whereas candidate HPV-specific clones and E7-related motifs did. Only a couple of HPV16-positive patients supplied the functional HPV-specificity definition. In HPV16-positive patients, HPV-responsive T-cell expansion tracked better recurrence-free survival.

The CDR3 has 15 amino acids. Germline loops: CDR1 SGHRS, CDR2 YFSETQ. The ends lost 0 bases at V and 5 bases at J; junction bases unmatched: 8. TCRdb's copy holds only in-frame clones and misses some; the assay was immunoSEQ multiplex PCR. Of 10,000 or so clones in the sample, 80% to 85% were seen once. The rearrangement joins TRBV5-1 to TRBJ2-7; 7 bases map to TRBD2. The specimen was tumor tissue, collected from a patient who underwent chemoradiotherapy. The source is a human donor with HPV-associated anogenital cancer. CDR3 DNA sequence: TGCGCCAGCAGCTTGGGTTCTGGGGCGGGGGACGAGCAGTACTTC. As protein: CASSLGSGAGDEQYF.